This TCR beta chain was sequenced for a study of beta chain features in type 1 diabetes. Findings of the study overall: Type 1 diabetes patients had moderately but significantly shorter TCRB CDR3s in all four CD4+ subsets.

In its sample, this clone was seen a few times. Its antigen is unknown. The CDR3 totals 16 residues. The junction had 7 bases not matched to a gene; V was cut back by 6 bases and J by 0 bases. Germline CDR1 SNHLY, CDR2 FYNNEI. Reverse transcribing all isolated RNA meant expressed TCRB transcripts were sequenced. Assay: immunoSEQ multiplex PCR; the TCRdb copy retains only in-frame clones and omits some. The sample shows over 600,000 clones, approximately 13% of them seen only once. The specimen was naive CD4+ T cells from blood. The rearrangement joins TRBV2 to TRBJ2-7; 11 bases map to TRBD1. This TCR came from a man aged 25 to 40 with type 1 diabetes. As DNA, the CDR3 is TGTGCCAGCAGGGCGTGGGACAGGGGGGCCTCCTACGAGCAGTACTTC. Translated, it gives CASRAWDRGASYEQYF. Combining the CDR3 with reference TRBV2 and TRBJ2-7 gives the whole variable domain EPEVTQTPSHQVTQMGQEVILRCVPISNHLYFYWYRQILGQKVEFLVSFYNNEISEKSEIFDDQFSVERPDGSNFTLKIRSTKLEDSAMYFCASRAWDRGASYEQYFGPGTRLTVT.